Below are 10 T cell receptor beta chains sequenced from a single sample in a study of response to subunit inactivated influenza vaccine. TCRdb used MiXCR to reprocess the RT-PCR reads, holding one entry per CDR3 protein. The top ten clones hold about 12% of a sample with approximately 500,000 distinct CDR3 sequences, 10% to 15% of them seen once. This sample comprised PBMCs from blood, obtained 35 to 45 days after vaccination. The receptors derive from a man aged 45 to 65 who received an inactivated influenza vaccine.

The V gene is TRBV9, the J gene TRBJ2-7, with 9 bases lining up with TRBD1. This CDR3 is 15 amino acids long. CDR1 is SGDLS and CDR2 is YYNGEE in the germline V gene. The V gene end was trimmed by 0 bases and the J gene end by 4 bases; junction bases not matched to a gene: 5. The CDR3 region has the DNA TGTGCCAGCAGCGTAGATGGGACAGGGATATACGAGCAGTACTTC. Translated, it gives CASSVDGTGIYEQYF. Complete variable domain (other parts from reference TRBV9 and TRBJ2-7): DSGVTQTPKHLITATGQRVTLRCSPRSGDLSVYWYQQSLDQGLQFLIQYYNGEERAKGNILERFSAQQFPDLHSELNLSSLELGDSALYFCASSVDGTGIYEQYFGPGTRLTVT.

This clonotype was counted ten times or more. The CDR3 nucleotides read TGTGCCAGCAGTCTAACTACAGGGGGCTGGTACGAGCAGTACTTC. Translation: CASSLTTGGWYEQYF. The chain joins TRBV6-1 to TRBJ2-7; 9 bases are a match to TRBD1. The CDR3 is 15 amino acids. Germline V gene data show CDR1 as MNHNS and CDR2 as SASEGT. With 5 bases clipped from V and 4 bases from J, the junction kept 9 bases outside the gene matches.

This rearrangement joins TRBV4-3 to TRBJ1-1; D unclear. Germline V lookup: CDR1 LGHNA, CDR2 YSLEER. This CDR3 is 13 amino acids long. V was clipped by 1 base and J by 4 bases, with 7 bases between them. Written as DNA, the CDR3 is TGCGCCAGCAGCCAAGGGGAGGCCACTGAAGCTTTCTTT. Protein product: CASSQGEATEAFF.

The CDR3 DNA follows: TGCGCCAGCAGCTTGGCTACAGGGGAAGGGACCCAGTACTTC. Residues: CASSLATGEGTQYF. The J gene is TRBJ2-5, the V gene TRBV5-1, with 7 bases lining up with TRBD1. The length of the CDR3 is 14 residues. CDR1 SGHRS and CDR2 YFSETQ come from the germline V gene. With V trimmed by 0 bases and J by 7 bases, 6 bases remained unmatched.

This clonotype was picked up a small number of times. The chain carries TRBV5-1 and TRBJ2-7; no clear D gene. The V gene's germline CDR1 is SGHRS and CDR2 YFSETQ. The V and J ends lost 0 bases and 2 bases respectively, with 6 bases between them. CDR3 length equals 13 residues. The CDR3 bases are TGCGCCAGCAGCTTGGGAAAAACCTACGAGCAGTACTTC. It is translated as CASSLGKTYEQYF.

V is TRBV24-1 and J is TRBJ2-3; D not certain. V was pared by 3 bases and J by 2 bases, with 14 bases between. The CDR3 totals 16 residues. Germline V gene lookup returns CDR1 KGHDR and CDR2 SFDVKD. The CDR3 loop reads CATSDPGAYPTDTQYF. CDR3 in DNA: TGTGCCACCAGTGATCCCGGCGCTTACCCCACAGATACGCAGTATTTT.

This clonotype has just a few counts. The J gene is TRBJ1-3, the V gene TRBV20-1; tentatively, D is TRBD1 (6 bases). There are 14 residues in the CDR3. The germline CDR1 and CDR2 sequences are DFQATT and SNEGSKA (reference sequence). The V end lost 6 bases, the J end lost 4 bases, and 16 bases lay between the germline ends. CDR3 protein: CSAMNRVRGNTIYF. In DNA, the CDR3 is TGCAGTGCAATGAACAGGGTGCGCGGAAACACCATATATTTT.

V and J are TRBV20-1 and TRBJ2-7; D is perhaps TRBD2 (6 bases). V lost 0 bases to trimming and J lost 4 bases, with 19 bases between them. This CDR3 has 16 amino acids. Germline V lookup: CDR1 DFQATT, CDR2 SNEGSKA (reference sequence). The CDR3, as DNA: TGCAGTGCTAGAGATCTGGGGGGATTCGGGGCTTACGAGCAGTACTTC. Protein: CSARDLGGFGAYEQYF.

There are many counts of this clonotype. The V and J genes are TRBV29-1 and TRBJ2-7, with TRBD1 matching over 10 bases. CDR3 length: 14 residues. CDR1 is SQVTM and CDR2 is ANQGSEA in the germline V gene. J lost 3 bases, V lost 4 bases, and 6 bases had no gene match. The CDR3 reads CSVATGGGNYEQYF. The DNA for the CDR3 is TGCAGCGTTGCGACAGGGGGCGGGAACTACGAGCAGTACTTC.

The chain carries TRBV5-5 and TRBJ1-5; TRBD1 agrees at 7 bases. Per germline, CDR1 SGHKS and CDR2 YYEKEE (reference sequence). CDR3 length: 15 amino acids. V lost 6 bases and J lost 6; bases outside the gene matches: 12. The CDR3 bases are TGTGCCAGCAACGAAGCCAACAGGGGAGGTCAGCCCCAGCATTTT. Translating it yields CASNEANRGGQPQHF.